This T cell receptor (beta chain) originates from a study of Tregs in tolerant kidney transplant recipients. Worth noting for this clone: The antigen remains unidentified.

Germline V gene sequence: CDR1 SGHDN, CDR2 FVKESK. V was pared by 0 bases and J by 7 bases, with 15 bases between. The CDR3 extends over 15 amino acids. CD4+CD25+CD127- Tregs, CD4+CD25- non-Tregs, CD4 and CD8 cells were sorted. Overall study results and limits: This study did not directly address biological reproducibility.

Data came from immunoSEQ multiplex PCR; TCRdb stores just in-frame clones and leaves some out. The sample contains around 98,000 clones, roughly 93% of which appear only once. The sample in question was CD4+ T cells from blood, obtained before the transplant. The chain uses TRBV14 and TRBJ1-2; a weak D match, TRBD1 (6 bases). The sequence came from a human donor who received a combined kidney and bone marrow transplant. The CDR3 sequence: CASSQEIGRGGGYTF. CDR3 nucleotides: TGTGCCAGCAGCCAAGAAATCGGCAGGGGTGGTGGCTACACCTTC. Complete variable domain (other parts from reference TRBV14 and TRBJ1-2): EAGVTQFPSHSVIEKGQTVTLRCDPISGHDNLYWYRRVMGKEIKFLLHFVKESKQDESGMPNNRFLAERTGGTYSTLKVQPAELEDSGVYFCASSQEIGRGGGYTFGSGTRLTVV.